This TCR beta chain was sequenced for a study of identifying expanded T cells in peripheral blood. The protocol was immunoSEQ multiplex PCR, while the TCRdb copy is restricted to in-frame clones and leaves out a portion. Of approximately 100,000 clones listed, roughly nine tenths are singletons. Sequenced material: blood. This clonotype originated in a person aged 18 to 75 in good health.

The CDR3 DNA sequence: TGTGCCAGCAGCTTATTTGGATATTCGACAGGATGGAACACCATATATTTT. Protein sequence: CASSLFGYSTGWNTIYF. The chain has TRBV7-2 and TRBJ1-3; the D gene is possibly TRBD1 (6 bases). V lost 2 bases and J lost 7, with 21 bases in between. This CDR3 region has 17 residues. Per germline, CDR1 SGHTA and CDR2 FQGNSA.